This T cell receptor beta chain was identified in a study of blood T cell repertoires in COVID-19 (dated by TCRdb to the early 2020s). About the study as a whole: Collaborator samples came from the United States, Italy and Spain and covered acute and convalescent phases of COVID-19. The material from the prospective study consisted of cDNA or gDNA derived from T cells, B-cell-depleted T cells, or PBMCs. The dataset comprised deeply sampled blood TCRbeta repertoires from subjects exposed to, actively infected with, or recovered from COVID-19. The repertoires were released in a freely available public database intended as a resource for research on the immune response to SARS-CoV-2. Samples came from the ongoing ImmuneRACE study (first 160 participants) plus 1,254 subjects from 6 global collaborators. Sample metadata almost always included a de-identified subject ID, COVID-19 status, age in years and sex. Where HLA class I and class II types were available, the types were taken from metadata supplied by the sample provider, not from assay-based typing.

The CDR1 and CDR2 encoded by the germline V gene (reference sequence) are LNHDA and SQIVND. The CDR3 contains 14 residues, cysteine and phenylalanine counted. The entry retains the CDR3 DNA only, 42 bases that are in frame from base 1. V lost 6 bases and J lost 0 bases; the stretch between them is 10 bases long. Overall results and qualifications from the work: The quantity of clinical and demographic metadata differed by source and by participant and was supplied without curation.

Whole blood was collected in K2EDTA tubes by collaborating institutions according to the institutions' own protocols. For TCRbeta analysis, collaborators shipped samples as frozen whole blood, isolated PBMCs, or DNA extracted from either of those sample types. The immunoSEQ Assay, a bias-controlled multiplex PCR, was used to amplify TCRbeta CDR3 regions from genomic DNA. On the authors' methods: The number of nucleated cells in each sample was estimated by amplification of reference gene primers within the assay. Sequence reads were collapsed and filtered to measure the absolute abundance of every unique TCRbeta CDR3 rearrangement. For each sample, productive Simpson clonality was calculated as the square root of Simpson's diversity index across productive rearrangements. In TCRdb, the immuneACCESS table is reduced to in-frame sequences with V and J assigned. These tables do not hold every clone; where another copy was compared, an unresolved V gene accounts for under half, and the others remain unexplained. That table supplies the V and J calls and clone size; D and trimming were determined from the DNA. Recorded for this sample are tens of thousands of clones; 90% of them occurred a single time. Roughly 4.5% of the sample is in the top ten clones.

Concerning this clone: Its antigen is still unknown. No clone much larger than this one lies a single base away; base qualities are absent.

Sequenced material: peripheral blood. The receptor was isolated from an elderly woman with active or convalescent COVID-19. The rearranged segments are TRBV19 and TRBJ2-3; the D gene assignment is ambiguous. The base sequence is TGTGCCAGTAGACCGAGGTACAGCACAGATACGCAGTATTTT. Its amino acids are CASRPRYSTDTQYF.